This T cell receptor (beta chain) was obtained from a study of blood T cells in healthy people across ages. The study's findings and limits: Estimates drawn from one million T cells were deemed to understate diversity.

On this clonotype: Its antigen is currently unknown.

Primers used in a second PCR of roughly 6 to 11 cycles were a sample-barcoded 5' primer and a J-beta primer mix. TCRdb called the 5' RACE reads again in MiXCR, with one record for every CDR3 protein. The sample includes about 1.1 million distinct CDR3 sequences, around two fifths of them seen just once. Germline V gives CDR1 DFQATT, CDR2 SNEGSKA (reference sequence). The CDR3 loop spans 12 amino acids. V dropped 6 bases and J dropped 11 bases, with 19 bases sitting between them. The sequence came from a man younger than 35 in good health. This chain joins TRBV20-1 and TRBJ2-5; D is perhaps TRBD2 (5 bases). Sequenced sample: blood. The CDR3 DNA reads TGCAGTGCCAAGATCGGGAAGAGCAAGCAGTACTTC. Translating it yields CSAKIGKSKQYF.